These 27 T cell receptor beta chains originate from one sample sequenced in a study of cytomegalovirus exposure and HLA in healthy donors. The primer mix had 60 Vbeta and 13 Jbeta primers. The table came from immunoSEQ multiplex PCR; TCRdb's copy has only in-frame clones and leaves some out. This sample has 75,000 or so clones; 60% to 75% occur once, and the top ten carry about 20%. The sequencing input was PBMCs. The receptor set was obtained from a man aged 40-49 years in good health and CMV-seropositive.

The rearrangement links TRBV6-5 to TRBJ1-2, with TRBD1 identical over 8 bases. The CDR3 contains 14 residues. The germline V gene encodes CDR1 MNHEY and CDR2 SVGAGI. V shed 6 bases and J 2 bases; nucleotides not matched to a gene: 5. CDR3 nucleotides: TGTGCCAGCAGCCCGACAGGGGTCAACTATGGCTACACCTTC. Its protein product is CASSPTGVNYGYTF.

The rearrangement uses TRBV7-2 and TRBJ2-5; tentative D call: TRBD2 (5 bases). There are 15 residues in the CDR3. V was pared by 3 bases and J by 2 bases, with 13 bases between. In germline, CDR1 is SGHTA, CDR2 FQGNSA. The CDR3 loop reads CASSFAGSGQETQYF. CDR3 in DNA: TGTGCCAGCAGCTTCGCGGGTAGTGGGCAAGAGACCCAGTACTTC.

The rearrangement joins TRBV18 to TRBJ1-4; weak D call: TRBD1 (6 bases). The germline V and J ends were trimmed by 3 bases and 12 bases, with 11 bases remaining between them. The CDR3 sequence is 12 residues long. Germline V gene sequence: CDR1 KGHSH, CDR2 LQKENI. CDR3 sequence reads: CASSPTGPELFF. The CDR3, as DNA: TGTGCCAGCTCACCCACAGGGCCGGAACTGTTTTTT. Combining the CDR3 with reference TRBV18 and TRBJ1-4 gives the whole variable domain NAGVMQNPRHLVRRRGQEARLRCSPMKGHSHVYWYRQLPEEGLKFMVYLQKENIIDESGMPKERFSAEFPKEGPSILRIQQVVRGDSAAYFCASSPTGPELFFGSGTQLSVL.

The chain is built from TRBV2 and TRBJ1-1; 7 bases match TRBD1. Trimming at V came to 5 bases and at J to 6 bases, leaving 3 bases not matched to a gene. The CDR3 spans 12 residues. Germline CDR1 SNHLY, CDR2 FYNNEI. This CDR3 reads CASSRQGPEAFF. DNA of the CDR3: TGTGCCAGCAGTCGACAGGGTCCTGAAGCTTTCTTT.

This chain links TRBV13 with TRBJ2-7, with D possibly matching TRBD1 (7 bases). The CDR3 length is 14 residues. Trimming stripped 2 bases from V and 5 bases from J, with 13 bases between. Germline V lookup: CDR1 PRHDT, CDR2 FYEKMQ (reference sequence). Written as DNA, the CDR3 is TGTGCCAGCAGCTTATTCAGGGGGAGGAACGAGCAGTACTTC. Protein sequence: CASSLFRGRNEQYF.

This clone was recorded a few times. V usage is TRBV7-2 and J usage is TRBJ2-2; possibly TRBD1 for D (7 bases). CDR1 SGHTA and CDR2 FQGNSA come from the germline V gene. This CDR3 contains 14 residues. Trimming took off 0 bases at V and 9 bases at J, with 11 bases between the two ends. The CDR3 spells CASSLAAGGRELFF. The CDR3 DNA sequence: TGTGCCAGCAGCTTAGCGGCAGGGGGGAGGGAGCTGTTTTTT.

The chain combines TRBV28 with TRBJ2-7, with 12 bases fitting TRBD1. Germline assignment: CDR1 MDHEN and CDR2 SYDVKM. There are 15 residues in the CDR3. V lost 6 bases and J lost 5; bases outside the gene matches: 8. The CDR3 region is CASRFRDRGPNEQYF. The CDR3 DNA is TGTGCCAGCAGGTTCCGGGACAGGGGGCCCAACGAGCAGTACTTC.

CDR3 region: CASSVQGTQYF. The CDR3, as DNA: TGTGCCAGCAGCGTCCAGGGGACGCAGTATTTT. The chain has TRBV4-2 and TRBJ2-3, with a tentative D call TRBD1 (6 bases). Germline-derived CDR1 and CDR2 are LGHNA and YNFKEQ. The CDR3 spans 11 residues. Trimming stripped 5 bases from V and 9 bases from J, with 9 bases between.

The CDR3 loop reads CASSWTGPTEAFF. DNA for the CDR3: TGTGCCAGCTCCTGGACAGGGCCCACTGAAGCTTTCTTT. V is TRBV18 and J is TRBJ1-1, with 8 bases lining up with TRBD1. CDR3 length equals 13 residues. V trimming: 6 bases; J trimming: 4 bases; junction bases outside the gene matches: 4. Germline CDR1 and CDR2: KGHSH and LQKENI.

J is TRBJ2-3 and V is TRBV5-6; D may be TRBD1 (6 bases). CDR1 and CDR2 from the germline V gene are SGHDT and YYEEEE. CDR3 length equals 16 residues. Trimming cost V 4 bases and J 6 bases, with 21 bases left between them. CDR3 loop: CASSPGTRILDDTQYF. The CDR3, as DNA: TGTGCCAGCAGCCCCGGGACACGAATTCTGGACGATACGCAGTATTTT.

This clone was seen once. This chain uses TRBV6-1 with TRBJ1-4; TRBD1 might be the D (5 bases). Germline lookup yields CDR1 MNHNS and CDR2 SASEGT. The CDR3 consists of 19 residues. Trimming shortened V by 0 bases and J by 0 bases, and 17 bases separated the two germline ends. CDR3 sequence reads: CASSEAHRSFHATNEKLFF. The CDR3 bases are TGTGCCAGCAGTGAAGCGCACAGGTCCTTCCATGCAACTAATGAAAAACTGTTTTTT.

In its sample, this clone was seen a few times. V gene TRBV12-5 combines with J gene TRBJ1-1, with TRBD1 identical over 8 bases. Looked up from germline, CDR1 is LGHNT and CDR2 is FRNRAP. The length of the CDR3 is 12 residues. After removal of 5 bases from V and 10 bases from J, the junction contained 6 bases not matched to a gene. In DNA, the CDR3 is TGTGCTAGTGGTATACCACAGGGGGGAGCTTTCTTT. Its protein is CASGIPQGGAFF.

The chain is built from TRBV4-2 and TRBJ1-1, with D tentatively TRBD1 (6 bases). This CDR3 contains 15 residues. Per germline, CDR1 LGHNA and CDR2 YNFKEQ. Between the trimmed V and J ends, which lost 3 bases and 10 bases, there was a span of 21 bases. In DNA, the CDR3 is TGTGCCAGCAGCCACCCCGGTGGGGGGGCGGTGGGAGCTTTCTTT. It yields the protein CASSHPGGGAVGAFF.

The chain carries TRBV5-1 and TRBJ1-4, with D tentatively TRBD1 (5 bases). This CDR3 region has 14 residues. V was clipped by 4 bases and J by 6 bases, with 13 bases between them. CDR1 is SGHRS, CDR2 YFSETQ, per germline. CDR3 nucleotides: TGCGCCAGCAGCCTGACGGGGGATTATGAAAAACTGTTTTTT. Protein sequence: CASSLTGDYEKLFF.

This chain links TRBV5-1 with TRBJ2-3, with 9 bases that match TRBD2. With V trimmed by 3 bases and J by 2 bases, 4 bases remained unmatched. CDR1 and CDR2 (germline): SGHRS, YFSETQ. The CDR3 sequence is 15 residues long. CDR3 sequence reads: CASSSTSGTTDTQYF. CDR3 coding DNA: TGCGCCAGCAGCTCGACTAGCGGAACCACAGATACGCAGTATTTT.

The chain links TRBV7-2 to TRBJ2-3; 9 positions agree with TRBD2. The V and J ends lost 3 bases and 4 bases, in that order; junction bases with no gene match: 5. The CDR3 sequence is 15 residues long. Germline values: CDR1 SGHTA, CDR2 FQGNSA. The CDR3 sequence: CASSLWTSVADTQYF. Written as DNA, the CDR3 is TGTGCCAGCAGCTTGTGGACTAGCGTGGCAGATACGCAGTATTTT.

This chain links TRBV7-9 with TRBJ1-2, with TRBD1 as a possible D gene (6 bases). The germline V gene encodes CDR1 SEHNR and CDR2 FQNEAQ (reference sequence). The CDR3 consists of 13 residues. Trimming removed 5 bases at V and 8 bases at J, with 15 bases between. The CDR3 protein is CASSPAGGWGYTF. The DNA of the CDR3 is TGTGCCAGCAGCCCCGCGGGGGGCTGGGGCTACACCTTC.

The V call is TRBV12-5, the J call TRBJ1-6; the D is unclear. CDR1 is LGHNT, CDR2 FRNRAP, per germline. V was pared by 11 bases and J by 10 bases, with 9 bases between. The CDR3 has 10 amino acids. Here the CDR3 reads CAWGGSPLHF. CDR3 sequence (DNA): TGTGCTTGGGGAGGCTCACCCCTCCACTTT.

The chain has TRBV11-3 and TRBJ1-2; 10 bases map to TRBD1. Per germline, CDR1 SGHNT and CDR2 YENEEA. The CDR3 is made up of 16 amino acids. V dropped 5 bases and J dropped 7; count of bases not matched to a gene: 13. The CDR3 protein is CASSLASSTGGFGYTF. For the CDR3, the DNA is TGTGCCAGCAGCCTAGCGTCTTCGACAGGGGGCTTTGGCTACACCTTC.

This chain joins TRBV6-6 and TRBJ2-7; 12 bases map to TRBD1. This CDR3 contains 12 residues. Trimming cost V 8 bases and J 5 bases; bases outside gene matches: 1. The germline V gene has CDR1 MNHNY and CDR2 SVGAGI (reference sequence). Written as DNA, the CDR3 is TGTGCCAGCGGGACAGGGGGCGACGAGCAGTACTTC. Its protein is CASGTGGDEQYF.

DNA of the CDR3: TGTGCCAGCAGCTACACAGATACGCAGTATTTT. Its protein is CASSYTDTQYF. The V and J genes are TRBV9 and TRBJ2-3; D is unclear. Looked up from germline, CDR1 is SGDLS and CDR2 is YYNGEE. The ends were cut back, 4 bases at V and 2 bases at J, with 2 bases in the middle. The CDR3 is made up of 11 amino acids.

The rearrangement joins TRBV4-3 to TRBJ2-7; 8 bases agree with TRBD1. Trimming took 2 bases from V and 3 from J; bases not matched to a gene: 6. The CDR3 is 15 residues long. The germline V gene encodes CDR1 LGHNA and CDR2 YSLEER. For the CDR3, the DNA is TGCGCCAGCAGCCAACTCGGACAGGGAATCTACGAGCAGTACTTC. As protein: CASSQLGQGIYEQYF.

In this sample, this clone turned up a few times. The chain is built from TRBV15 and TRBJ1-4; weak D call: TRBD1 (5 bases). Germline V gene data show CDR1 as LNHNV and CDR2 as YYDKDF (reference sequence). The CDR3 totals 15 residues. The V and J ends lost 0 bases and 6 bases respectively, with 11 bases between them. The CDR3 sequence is CATSRDREGYEKLFF. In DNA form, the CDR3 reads TGTGCCACCAGCAGAGACAGGGAGGGTTATGAAAAACTGTTTTTT. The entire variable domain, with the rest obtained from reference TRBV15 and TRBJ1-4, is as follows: DAMVIQNPRYQVTQFGKPVTLSCSQTLNHNVMYWYQQKSSQAPKLLFHYYDKDFNNEADTPDNFQSRRPNTSFCFLDIRSPGLGDTAMYLCATSRDREGYEKLFFGSGTQLSVL.

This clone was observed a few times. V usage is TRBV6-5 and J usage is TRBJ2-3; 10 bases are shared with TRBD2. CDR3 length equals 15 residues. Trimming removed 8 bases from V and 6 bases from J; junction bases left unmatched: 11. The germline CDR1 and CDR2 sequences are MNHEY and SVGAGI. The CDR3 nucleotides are TGTGCCAGCGGAGGTTTTAGCGGGGGGCGGGATACGCAGTATTTT. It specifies CASGGFSGGRDTQYF.

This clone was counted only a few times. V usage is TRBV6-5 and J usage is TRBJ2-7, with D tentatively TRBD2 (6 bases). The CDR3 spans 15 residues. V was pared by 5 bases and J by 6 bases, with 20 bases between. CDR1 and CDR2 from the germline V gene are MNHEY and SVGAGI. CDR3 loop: CASSTGPGGQLEQYF. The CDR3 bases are TGTGCCAGCAGTACTGGACCAGGAGGGCAGCTCGAGCAGTACTTC.

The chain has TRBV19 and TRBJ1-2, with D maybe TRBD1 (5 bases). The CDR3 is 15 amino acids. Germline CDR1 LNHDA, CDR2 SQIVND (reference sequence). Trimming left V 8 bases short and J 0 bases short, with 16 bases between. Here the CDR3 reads CASSRGTTTNYGYTF. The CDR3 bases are TGTGCCAGTTCTCGGGGGACCACCACTAACTATGGCTACACCTTC.

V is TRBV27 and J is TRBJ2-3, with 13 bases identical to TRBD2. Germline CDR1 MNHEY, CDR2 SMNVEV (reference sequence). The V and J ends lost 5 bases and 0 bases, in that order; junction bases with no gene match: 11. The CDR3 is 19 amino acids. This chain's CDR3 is CASSEGRTSGGQSTDTQYF. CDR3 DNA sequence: TGTGCCAGCAGTGAGGGTCGGACTAGCGGGGGCCAAAGCACAGATACGCAGTATTTT.